A selection of T cell receptor beta chains follows, all from one sample in a study of CD8+ T cells in alopecia areata. Sequencing was performed with immunoSEQ multiplex PCR; in TCRdb, only in-frame clones are kept and a portion is missing. In the table there are about 200,000 clones, approximately 57% of which are singletons. Sequenced material: CD4+ T cells sorted from blood, taken at week 24, from a patient treated with tofacitinib. These receptors all come from a human donor with alopecia areata. CDR3s include the opening cysteine and the closing phenylalanine or tryptophan. The D gene is left open where the match is weak. The size of a clone is reported for some rows only, either as once, few or many, or as a class for expanded clones.

CDR3 protein: CASSFVAGEETQYF
CDR3 DNA: TGTGCCAGCAGCTTTGTAGCGGGGGAAGAGACCCAGTACTTC
V gene: TRBV5-5
clone size: few
J gene: TRBJ2-5
D gene: TRBD2

CDR3 protein: CASSRAGTNTGELFF
CDR3 DNA: TGTGCCAGCAGTCGCGCCGGGACAAACACCGGGGAGCTGTTTTTT
V gene: TRBV25-1
clone size: NA
J gene: TRBJ2-2
D gene: NA

CDR3 protein: CASRKTSGIYNEQFF
CDR3 DNA: TGTGCCAGCAGAAAGACTAGCGGGATTTACAATGAGCAGTTCTTC
V gene: TRBV6-5
clone size: few
J gene: TRBJ2-1
D gene: TRBD2

CDR3 protein: CASTPRTGGETQYF
CDR3 DNA: TGTGCCAGCACCCCACGGACAGGGGGAGAGACCCAGTACTTC
V gene: TRBV7-2
clone size: NA
J gene: TRBJ2-5
D gene: TRBD1

CDR3 protein: CASSPFSDTGTGGNQPQHF
CDR3 DNA: TGTGCCAGCAGCCCATTTTCCGACACCGGGACAGGGGGGAATCAGCCCCAGCATTTT
V gene: TRBV11-1
clone size: few
J gene: TRBJ1-5
D gene: TRBD1

CDR3 protein: CSVHREDTQYF
CDR3 DNA: TGCAGCGTGCACAGGGAAGATACGCAGTATTTT
V gene: TRBV29-1
clone size: NA
J gene: TRBJ2-3
D gene: NA

CDR3 protein: CASSYRDRDEQFF
CDR3 DNA: TGTGCCAGCAGTTACCGGGACAGGGATGAGCAGTTCTTC
V gene: TRBV7-9
clone size: NA
J gene: TRBJ2-1
D gene: TRBD1

CDR3 protein: CASRKVGTGTYNEQFF
CDR3 DNA: TGTGCCAGCAGGAAGGTGGGGACAGGGACCTACAATGAGCAGTTCTTC
V gene: TRBV25-1
clone size: NA
J gene: TRBJ2-1
D gene: TRBD1

CDR3 protein: CASSPLTGGLKGYTF
CDR3 DNA: TGTGCCAGCAGCCCGCTTACGGGGGGATTAAAGGGCTACACCTTC
V gene: TRBV7-2
clone size: once
J gene: TRBJ1-2
D gene: NA

CDR3 protein: CASRTGGPFTDTQYF
CDR3 DNA: TGCGCCAGCAGAACCGGGGGGCCGTTCACAGATACGCAGTATTTT
V gene: TRBV10-2
clone size: NA
J gene: TRBJ2-3
D gene: NA

CDR3 protein: CASSVGQGDGGYTF
CDR3 DNA: TGTGCCAGCAGCGTAGGACAGGGGGACGGTGGCTACACCTTC
V gene: TRBV9
clone size: few
J gene: TRBJ1-2
D gene: TRBD1

CDR3 protein: CASLPGTTGEAFF
CDR3 DNA: TGTGCCAGCCTCCCCGGGACAACGGGAGAAGCTTTCTTT
V gene: TRBV9
clone size: NA
J gene: TRBJ1-1
D gene: NA

CDR3 protein: CSVVTVQETQYF
CDR3 DNA: TGCAGCGTTGTAACAGTACAAGAGACCCAGTACTTC
V gene: TRBV29-1
clone size: once
J gene: TRBJ2-5
D gene: NA

CDR3 protein: CASSRDRRGETQYF
CDR3 DNA: TGTGCCAGCAGCCGGGACAGAAGGGGAGAGACCCAGTACTTC
V gene: TRBV9
clone size: NA
J gene: TRBJ2-5
D gene: TRBD1

CDR3 protein: CASSSGQGNGYEQYF
CDR3 DNA: TGTGCCAGCAGTTCGGGACAGGGTAATGGTTACGAGCAGTACTTC
V gene: TRBV6-1
clone size: NA
J gene: TRBJ2-7
D gene: TRBD1

CDR3 protein: CSFSSARVDGYTF
CDR3 DNA: TGCAGCTTCTCCTCTGCACGAGTAGATGGCTACACCTTC
V gene: TRBV29-1
clone size: NA
J gene: TRBJ1-2
D gene: NA

CDR3 protein: CASSYSTGGWYGYTF
CDR3 DNA: TGTGCCAGCAGTTACTCGACAGGGGGCTGGTATGGCTACACCTTC
V gene: TRBV6-5
clone size: NA
J gene: TRBJ1-2
D gene: TRBD1

CDR3 protein: CASRTAGTGVPGANVLTF
CDR3 DNA: TGTGCCAGCAGAACCGCCGGGACAGGTGTTCCTGGGGCCAACGTCCTGACTTTC
V gene: TRBV27
clone size: NA
J gene: TRBJ2-6
D gene: TRBD1

CDR3 protein: CSVLTGGVEEKLFF
CDR3 DNA: TGCAGCGTTCTGACAGGCGGGGTAGAAGAAAAACTGTTTTTT
V gene: TRBV29-1
clone size: once
J gene: TRBJ1-4
D gene: NA

CDR3 protein: CATELAGGNEQFF
CDR3 DNA: TGTGCCACCGAATTAGCGGGGGGGAATGAGCAGTTCTTC
V gene: TRBV10-3
clone size: few
J gene: TRBJ2-1
D gene: TRBD2

CDR3 protein: CATSSGGAYEQYF
CDR3 DNA: TGTGCCACCTCTAGCGGGGGGGCCTACGAGCAGTACTTC
V gene: TRBV2
clone size: NA
J gene: TRBJ2-7
D gene: TRBD2